A selection of T cell receptor beta chains follows, all from one sample in a study of cytomegalovirus exposure and HLA in healthy donors. The data were produced by immunoSEQ multiplex PCR, yet TCRdb's version contains in-frame clones alone and is incomplete. The sample has 330,000 or so clones; 86% are singletons. Sequenced input: PBMCs. The receptors shown here come from a woman in her late teens or twenties in good health and CMV-seronegative. The CDR3 runs from the conserved cysteine through the conserved F or W. The D gene is left open where the match is weak. The size field is filled for only some rows; it gives once, few, many or a size class.

.	TRBV27	TRBJ2-2	TRBD1	TGTGCCAGCACCACACCCCGGGACAGCCTTAACACCGGGGAGCTGTTTTTT	CASTTPRDSLNTGELFF
.	TRBV6-5	TRBJ2-7	TRBD1	TGTGCCAGCATATGGGGACAGGGGGCGCGAGAGCAGTACTTC	CASIWGQGAREQYF
.	TRBV6-5	TRBJ2-7	TRBD1	TGTGCCAGCAGAGGGACAGGGGAGGGCGAGCAGTACTTC	CASRGTGEGEQYF
.	TRBV7-6	TRBJ1-1	.	TGTGCCAGCAGCTTAGCGTCTGGGGGAGGGACTGAAGCTTTCTTT	CASSLASGGGTEAFF
few	TRBV27	TRBJ2-3	.	TGTGCCAGCAGCCAGAACGGGGATACGCAGTATTTT	CASSQNGDTQYF
.	TRBV27	TRBJ2-5	.	TGTGCCAGCAGTTCTAGTAGGGAGACCCAGTACTTC	CASSSSRETQYF
once	TRBV2	TRBJ2-7	TRBD1	TGTGCCAGCAGCCCAGGAATACAGGGGAGCTCCTACGAGCAGTACTTC	CASSPGIQGSSYEQYF
.	TRBV27	TRBJ1-3	.	TGTGCCAGCAGTTTACGTGGCCCTGGAAACACCATATATTTT	CASSLRGPGNTIYF
.	TRBV4-1	TRBJ2-5	TRBD2	TGCGCCAGCAGCCAAGATGAGGGACTAGCTGAGACCCAGTACTTC	CASSQDEGLAETQYF
.	TRBV7-8	TRBJ2-7	.	TGTGCCAGCAGCTTAGGCACGGACTTCTCCTTCTACGAGCAGTACTTC	CASSLGTDFSFYEQYF